The clone carrying this T cell receptor (beta chain) has a single count. The antigen remains unidentified. This sample is drawn from a study of STAT3 mutations in large granular lymphocyte leukemia. Study outcomes and limitations: At least one immunodominant TCR beta clonotype appeared in every T-cell large granular lymphocyte leukemia patient. Sampling intervals varied between patients and samples.

TCRbeta libraries averaged around 39,000 productive templates per sample. The repertoire was sequenced with immunoSEQ multiplex PCR; TCRdb's copy has only in-frame clones and lacks some. The data show several thousand clones, 57% seen once. The CDR3 runs to 19 residues. V lost 5 bases, J lost 0 bases, and 17 bases stayed unmatched. CDR1 and CDR2 from the germline V gene are SGHVS and FNYEAQ. Sequences were obtained from peripheral blood mononuclear cells. The receptor was isolated from a boy aged 5-17 years with T-cell large granular lymphocyte leukemia. Some clones in this sample may be carry-over from other donors' samples. The chain links TRBV7-6 to TRBJ2-7; 9 positions agree with TRBD2. The CDR3 region has the DNA TGTGCCAGCAGCAAAGGTGCAGGACTAGCGTTCCTTAGCTCCTACGAGCAGTACTTC. It specifies CASSKGAGLAFLSSYEQYF.